The 12 T cell receptor beta chains below come from one sample, sequenced in a study of cytomegalovirus exposure and HLA in healthy donors (dated by TCRdb to the late 2010s). The method was the immunoSEQ multiplex PCR assay. TCRdb mirrors the immuneACCESS table, restricted to in-frame sequences. Some clones are absent from its copies; in checked studies, under half trace to an unresolved V gene, and the reason for the others is unknown. The sample table contains about 110,000 clones; only one count was recorded for around 86% of them. Of the sample, about 4% is held by the ten largest clones. Sequencing input: PBMCs. The origin of the receptors is a woman aged 18-30 years in good health and CMV-seropositive.

The chain links TRBV6-5 to TRBJ1-1; no clear D gene. Germline loops: CDR1 MNHEY, CDR2 SVGAGI. Deletions cut 0 bases from V and 9 bases from J, with 14 bases between. The CDR3 covers 14 residues. The CDR3 loop is CASSYSRRQPQAFF. The CDR3 nucleotides read TGTGCCAGCAGTTACTCGCGCAGGCAGCCCCAAGCTTTCTTT.

CDR3 sequence (DNA): TGTGCCAGCAGTCCCGTTCGGGTTCTGGGCAATCAGCCCCAGCATTTT. This codes for CASSPVRVLGNQPQHF. The chain links TRBV28 to TRBJ1-5, with unresolved D. Looked up from germline, CDR1 is MDHEN and CDR2 is SYDVKM. CDR3 length: 16 residues. V was pared by 5 bases and J by 2 bases, with 16 bases between.

This chain joins TRBV5-1 and TRBJ2-7, with D perhaps matching TRBD2 (6 bases). Trimming shortened V by 0 bases and J by 4 bases, and 11 bases separated the two germline ends. The CDR3 covers 14 residues. Germline V CDR1 and CDR2: SGHRS, YFSETQ. Written as DNA, the CDR3 is TGCGCCAGCAGCTTGGTGGAGGGATCGTACGAGCAGTACTTC. Translated, it gives CASSLVEGSYEQYF.

This chain uses TRBV15 with TRBJ2-7; 8 bases match TRBD2. This CDR3 contains 16 residues. Unmatched junction bases numbered 15, after V lost 5 bases and J lost 6 bases. CDR1 LNHNV and CDR2 YYDKDF come from the germline V gene (reference sequence). CDR3 protein: CATSGTFGRARPEQYF. The CDR3 bases are TGTGCCACCAGCGGGACCTTCGGGAGGGCCCGTCCCGAGCAGTACTTC.

The gene calls are TRBV6-1 and TRBJ2-2, with a possible D match to TRBD1 (5 bases). The germline V gene encodes CDR1 MNHNS and CDR2 SASEGT. The CDR3 covers 14 residues. Trimming removed 7 bases at V and 3 bases at J, with 12 bases between. The CDR3 DNA sequence: TGTGCCAGCACCCTAGACAGCTACACCGGGGAGCTGTTTTTT. Translated: CASTLDSYTGELFF.

This clone has only one observation. The chain combines TRBV5-1 with TRBJ2-7, with TRBD1 matching 9 bases. The ends lost 4 bases at V and 3 bases at J; junction bases unmatched: 5. Germline CDR1 is SGHRS and CDR2 is YFSETQ. The CDR3 is 14 residues long. Here the CDR3 reads CASSVTGGVYEQYF. In nucleotides, the CDR3 is TGCGCCAGCAGCGTGACAGGGGGGGTCTACGAGCAGTACTTC.

This clone was counted a single time. The V call is TRBV18, the J call TRBJ1-1, with D unresolved. The CDR3 sequence is 12 residues long. Germline CDR1 reads KGHSH; CDR2 reads LQKENI. Trimming took 3 bases from V and 8 from J, leaving 10 bases between them. The CDR3 is CASSPNQAEAFF. CDR3 DNA sequence: TGTGCCAGCTCACCGAACCAGGCGGAAGCTTTCTTT.

This chain uses TRBV5-6 with TRBJ1-2, with 9 bases lining up with TRBD1. This CDR3 spans 14 amino acids. With 4 bases clipped from V and 3 bases from J, the junction kept 4 bases outside the gene matches. Germline V gives CDR1 SGHDT, CDR2 YYEEEE. The chain's CDR3 is CASSPGTGHYGYTF. The CDR3 coding sequence is TGTGCCAGCAGCCCAGGGACAGGGCACTATGGCTACACCTTC.

This clone has only one observation. The rearrangement joins TRBV28 to TRBJ1-2; D gene uncertain. This CDR3 region has 11 residues. Germline assignment: CDR1 MDHEN and CDR2 SYDVKM. Trimming took 1 base from V and 7 from J, leaving 4 bases between them. CDR3 sequence reads: CASSLSSGYTF. CDR3 coding DNA: TGTGCCAGCAGTTTATCCAGTGGCTACACCTTC.

This chain joins TRBV2 and TRBJ1-4; 9 bases align to TRBD1. The CDR3 extends over 18 amino acids. V lost 0 bases and J lost 3; bases outside the gene matches: 8. Germline V gene data show CDR1 as SNHLY and CDR2 as FYNNEI. CDR3: CASSEAPGQGLANEKLFF. The DNA for the CDR3 is TGTGCCAGCAGTGAAGCGCCGGGACAGGGTCTTGCTAATGAAAAACTGTTTTTT.

The V call is TRBV5-1, the J call TRBJ2-3, with TRBD2 identical over 10 bases. Germline assignment: CDR1 SGHRS and CDR2 YFSETQ. The CDR3 has 16 residues. V lost 4 bases to trimming and J lost 2 bases; unmatched junction nucleotides: 7. CDR3 sequence reads: CASSPLLAGTTDTQYF. In nucleotides, the CDR3 is TGCGCCAGCAGCCCTCTACTAGCGGGGACCACAGATACGCAGTATTTT.

The rearrangement links TRBV14 to TRBJ2-1; D is possibly TRBD2 (7 bases). The germline CDR1 and CDR2 sequences are SGHDN and FVKESK. The CDR3 length is 14 residues. V was pared by 1 base and J by 7 bases, with 11 bases between. CDR3: CASSQVRGGNEQFF. The CDR3 DNA sequence: TGTGCCAGCAGCCAAGTCAGGGGAGGGAATGAGCAGTTCTTC.